This T cell receptor (beta chain) was obtained from a study of blood T cell repertoires in COVID-19. The CDR3 is 14 amino acids. Looked up from germline, CDR1 is MDHEN and CDR2 is SYDVKM. V shed 5 bases and J 7 bases; nucleotides not matched to a gene: 9. Profiling relied on immunoSEQ multiplex PCR, and the TCRdb table lists in-frame clones only, not all of them. The table includes some 150,000 clones, less than 85% detected once. This receptor was taken from a woman between 50 and 59 years old who had recovered from COVID-19. Sequencing was done on a sample of PBMCs or T cells enriched from blood (not recorded which). This sequence joins TRBV28 and TRBJ2-3, with 7 bases lining up with TRBD1. CDR3 in amino acids: CASSPRDSPNTQYF. CDR3 DNA: TGTGCCAGCAGTCCAAGGGACAGCCCGAATACGCAGTATTTT.